Following are 23 T cell receptor beta chains from one sample sequenced in a study of blood T cell repertoires in COVID-19. Sequencing was performed with immunoSEQ multiplex PCR; in TCRdb, only in-frame clones are kept and a portion is missing. The top ten hold over 1.5% of the sample, which has fewer than 250,000 clones, 88% seen once. The sample taken for sequencing was peripheral blood. These receptors were collected from a man between 65 and 85 years old with acute or convalescent COVID-19.

V usage is TRBV7-3 and J usage is TRBJ2-1; D may be TRBD2 (6 bases). The germline gives CDR1 SGHTA, CDR2 FQGTGA. This CDR3 is built from 15 residues. Deletions cut 5 bases from V and 7 bases from J, with 18 bases between. The CDR3 protein is CASSRHPGLNNEQFF. The DNA of the CDR3 is TGTGCCAGCAGCCGACACCCGGGACTGAATAATGAGCAGTTCTTC.

The J gene is TRBJ2-7, the V gene TRBV28, with D possibly matching TRBD1 (6 bases). In germline, CDR1 is MDHEN, CDR2 SYDVKM. The V end was cut by 3 bases, the J end by 4 bases, with 19 bases between. The CDR3 covers 16 residues. This CDR3 reads CASSFTPRLQGYEQYF. CDR3 in DNA: TGTGCCAGCAGTTTTACGCCCCGCTTACAGGGATACGAGCAGTACTTC.

The chain combines TRBV28 with TRBJ2-1; 10 nucleotides line up with TRBD2. The V segment lost 5 bases and the J segment 13 bases; nucleotides outside the gene matches: 11. Germline CDR1 and CDR2: MDHEN and SYDVKM. This CDR3 is 14 amino acids long. The CDR3 nucleotides are TGTGCCAGCAGTCGCCCCATACTAGCGGGGCTACAGTTCTTC. Encoded protein: CASSRPILAGLQFF.

The chain employs TRBV7-2 and TRBJ2-2; D not resolved. Trimming removed 5 bases from V and 3 bases from J, with 4 bases in between. This CDR3 region has 12 residues. CDR1 is SGHTA, CDR2 FQGNSA, per germline. CDR3 nucleotide sequence: TGTGCCAGCAGCCCTTACACCGGGGAGCTGTTTTTT. This gives the protein CASSPYTGELFF. Full variable domain (rest looked up from reference TRBV7-2 and TRBJ2-2): GAGVSQSPSNKVTEKGKDVELRCDPISGHTALYWYRQSLGQGLEFLIYFQGNSAPDKSGLPSDRFSAERTGGSVSTLTIQRTQQEDSAVYLCASSPYTGELFFGEGSRLTVL.

The gene calls are TRBV5-6 and TRBJ2-1, with 8 bases matching TRBD2. The trim removed 1 base at V and 6 bases at J, leaving 9 bases unmatched. The CDR3 runs 16 residues. Germline V gives CDR1 SGHDT, CDR2 YYEEEE. In nucleotides, the CDR3 is TGTGCCAGCAGCTTGCAACTACCCGGGAGGGGCAATGAGCAGTTCTTC. It is translated as CASSLQLPGRGNEQFF.

About this clone itself: Other DNA sequences from this sample encode an identical CDR3 as well. This chain uses TRBV28 with TRBJ2-5, with D possibly TRBD1 on 5 matching bases. Germline V lookup: CDR1 MDHEN, CDR2 SYDVKM. Trimming took 6 bases from V and 3 from J, leaving 14 bases between them. The CDR3 is 14 amino acids. CDR3 coding DNA: TGTGCCAGCAGCTTAACAGGTTTGGAAGAGACCCAGTACTTC. It specifies CASSLTGLEETQYF.

Comments on this clone: Other DNA sequences in this sample translate to the same CDR3. The CDR3 loop is CASSVASGTNTGELFF. In nucleotides, the CDR3 is TGTGCCAGCAGCGTAGCTAGCGGTACGAACACCGGGGAGCTGTTTTTT. The V gene is TRBV9, the J gene TRBJ2-2, with 7 bases matching TRBD2. The junction had 2 bases not matched to a gene; V was cut back by 0 bases and J by 0 bases. The CDR3 consists of 16 residues. CDR1 and CDR2 from the germline V gene are SGDLS and YYNGEE.

This clone was counted a single time. The rearrangement joins TRBV29-1 to TRBJ2-1; 9 nucleotides agree with TRBD2. Looked up from germline, CDR1 is SQVTM and CDR2 is ANQGSEA. The CDR3 sequence is 14 residues long. The trim removed 4 bases at V and 4 bases at J, leaving 5 bases unmatched. CDR3 sequence reads: CSVAAGGGYNEQFF. In nucleotides, the CDR3 is TGCAGCGTTGCAGCGGGAGGTGGTTACAATGAGCAGTTCTTC.

This rearrangement joins TRBV6-5 to TRBJ1-4; TRBD1 matches at 7 bases. The germline V gene encodes CDR1 MNHEY and CDR2 SVGAGI. The CDR3 length is 14 residues. V lost 5 bases, J lost 4 bases, and 4 bases stayed unmatched. Here the CDR3 DNA reads TGTGCCAGCAGTCAGACAGGGCTTAATGAAAAACTGTTTTTT. Protein sequence: CASSQTGLNEKLFF.

This chain joins TRBV29-1 and TRBJ2-1; weak D call: TRBD1 (6 bases). Between the trimmed V and J ends, which lost 5 bases and 8 bases, there was a span of 16 bases. This CDR3 is 13 amino acids long. The germline gives CDR1 SQVTM, CDR2 ANQGSEA. The CDR3: CSVTRTGLYEQFF. The CDR3 DNA reads as TGCAGCGTTACAAGAACAGGGTTGTATGAGCAGTTCTTC.

The genes are TRBV18 and TRBJ1-1; D perhaps matches TRBD1 (5 bases). The CDR3 runs 12 residues. V lost 4 bases, J lost 7 bases, and 10 bases lay in between. CDR1 and CDR2 from the germline V gene are KGHSH and LQKENI. CDR3 loop: CASSLQGVEAFF. The CDR3 DNA is TGTGCCAGCTCACTCCAGGGTGTTGAAGCTTTCTTT.

The CDR3 DNA sequence: TGTGCCAGTCTACCGCTCCGGGACAGGCGACCCTTAGAGGAGCTGTTTTTT. The encoded protein is CASLPLRDRRPLEELFF. The chain links TRBV27 to TRBJ2-2; 8 bases align to TRBD1. The CDR3 spans 17 residues. J was trimmed by 10 bases and V by 9 bases; bases with no gene match: 22. Germline CDR1 and CDR2: MNHEY and SMNVEV (reference sequence).

This chain links TRBV18 with TRBJ2-1; the match to TRBD2 covers 7 bases. The germline V gene encodes CDR1 KGHSH and CDR2 LQKENI. The trim removed 2 bases at V and 4 bases at J, leaving 11 bases unmatched. The CDR3 has 17 amino acids. The CDR3 here is CASSPAIPSGKYNEQFF. The CDR3 coding sequence is TGTGCCAGCTCACCAGCTATCCCTAGCGGAAAATACAATGAGCAGTTCTTC.

The rearrangement uses TRBV18 and TRBJ1-6; D may be TRBD1 (5 bases). Germline values: CDR1 KGHSH, CDR2 LQKENI. The CDR3 extends over 13 amino acids. Trimming took 3 bases from V and 9 from J, leaving 9 bases between them. The CDR3: CASSPSGGSPLHF. The CDR3, as DNA: TGTGCCAGCTCACCTTCCGGGGGTTCACCCCTCCACTTT.

The chain uses TRBV6-5 and TRBJ1-6, with a tentative D call TRBD1 (5 bases). Per germline, CDR1 MNHEY and CDR2 SVGAGI. Trimming took 5 bases from V and 5 from J, leaving 13 bases between them. The CDR3 is 15 amino acids. In DNA, the CDR3 is TGTGCCAGCAGTCTCCGACAGTCGAATAATTCACCCCTCCACTTT. Translation: CASSLRQSNNSPLHF.

The chain links TRBV27 to TRBJ2-5; TRBD1 matches at 7 bases. This CDR3 region has 14 residues. Germline V gives CDR1 MNHEY, CDR2 SMNVEV (reference sequence). V lost 6 bases, J lost 2 bases, and 6 bases stayed unmatched. CDR3: CASSYQDRQETQYF. DNA of the CDR3: TGTGCCAGCAGCTACCAGGACAGGCAAGAGACCCAGTACTTC.

V usage is TRBV5-5 and J usage is TRBJ1-4; D ambiguous. Trimming removed 1 base from V and 0 bases from J, with 7 bases in between. The CDR3 consists of 15 residues. Looked up from germline, CDR1 is SGHKS and CDR2 is YYEKEE (reference sequence). Here the CDR3 reads CASSLTLTTNEKLFF. CDR3 DNA: TGTGCCAGCAGCTTGACACTAACAACTAATGAAAAACTGTTTTTT. The entire variable domain, with the rest obtained from reference TRBV5-5 and TRBJ1-4, is as follows: DAGVTQSPTHLIKTRGQQVTLRCSPISGHKSVSWYQQVLGQGPQFIFQYYEKEERGRGNFPDRFSARQFPNYSSELNVNALLLGDSALYLCASSLTLTTNEKLFFGSGTQLSVL.

This clone was found once. The rearrangement links TRBV27 to TRBJ1-1; TRBD1 might be the D (6 bases). The V end was cut by 6 bases, the J end by 2 bases, with 10 bases between. This CDR3 spans 13 amino acids. The germline V gene encodes CDR1 MNHEY and CDR2 SMNVEV (reference sequence). CDR3 protein: CASSDRINTEAFF. DNA of the CDR3: TGTGCCAGCAGCGACAGGATCAACACTGAAGCTTTCTTT.

The rearrangement uses TRBV5-1 and TRBJ2-1; TRBD2 matches at 9 bases. V dropped 0 bases and J dropped 5; count of bases not matched to a gene: 6. CDR1 SGHRS and CDR2 YFSETQ come from the germline V gene. The CDR3 runs 16 residues. CDR3 nucleotide sequence: TGCGCCAGCAGCTTGGCGTGGCTAGCGGGAAACAATGAGCAGTTCTTC. Translation: CASSLAWLAGNNEQFF.

The chain has TRBV11-1 and TRBJ2-7, with unresolved D. From germline, CDR1 is SGHAT and CDR2 FQDESV (reference sequence). The length of the CDR3 is 14 residues. V gave up 3 bases and J gave up 1 base, with 10 bases separating them. In nucleotides, the CDR3 is TGTGCCAGCAGCTTCTCGACACATTCCTACGAGCAGTACTTC. It specifies CASSFSTHSYEQYF.

This clone occurred once. The chain uses TRBV5-6 and TRBJ2-3; 7 bases are a match to TRBD1. This CDR3 contains 17 residues. V was pared by 0 bases and J by 3 bases, with 10 bases of the junction left unmatched. Germline V gene lookup returns CDR1 SGHDT and CDR2 YYEEEE. CDR3 loop: CASSLELRQGGTDTQYF. In nucleotides, the CDR3 is TGTGCCAGCAGCTTGGAATTAAGACAGGGTGGTACAGATACGCAGTATTTT.

The V gene is TRBV28, the J gene TRBJ1-1; perhaps TRBD1 as D (5 bases). In germline, CDR1 is MDHEN, CDR2 SYDVKM. Trimming cost V 7 bases and J 8 bases, with 14 bases left between them. The CDR3 consists of 12 residues. The chain's CDR3 is CASIYWSGEAFF. Here the CDR3 DNA reads TGTGCCAGCATATATTGGTCAGGGGAAGCTTTCTTT.

The chain recombines TRBV6-5 with TRBJ1-5; 10 nucleotides match TRBD1. J gave up 7 bases and V 4 bases, and 4 bases lay outside the gene matches. CDR1 is MNHEY, CDR2 SVGAGI, per germline. The CDR3 has 14 amino acids. The CDR3 sequence: CASSSDRGYQPQHF. The CDR3 DNA reads as TGTGCCAGCAGTTCGGACAGGGGGTACCAGCCCCAGCATTTT.